This is a list of T cell receptor beta chains from one sample in a study of blood T cells in healthy people across ages. TCRdb re-analysed the 5' RACE reads in MiXCR, keeping a single row per CDR3 protein. The data hold about 780,000 distinct CDR3 sequences, with around 62% observed a single time. The sequenced sample consisted of blood. All receptors derive from a man aged 25-45 years in good health. CDR3s include the opening cysteine and the closing phenylalanine or tryptophan. The order of the fields is V gene, clone size, D gene, J gene, CDR3 DNA, CDR3 protein. The D gene is left open where the match is weak. Expanded clones are given a class, and other clones once, few, many or no size at all.

TRBV5-1	.	TRBD1	TRBJ2-7	TGCGCCAGCAGCCTGGGACAGTCCTCTCCTGGGAACGAGCAGTACTTC	CASSLGQSSPGNEQYF
TRBV7-2	few	TRBD1	TRBJ2-1	TGTGCCAGCACGCGGCCAGGGGGCCCCCACAATGAGCAGTTCTTC	CASTRPGGPHNEQFF
TRBV11-2	.	TRBD1	TRBJ2-3	TGTGCCAGCACCCAGGGGGACCTAACAGATACGCAGTATTTT	CASTQGDLTDTQYF
TRBV2	once	TRBD1	TRBJ1-2	TGTGCCAGCAGGCCGGGACAGGGTTCCACTAACTATGGCTACACCTTC	CASRPGQGSTNYGYTF
TRBV4-2	.	.	TRBJ2-5	TGTGCCAGCAGCCATTCAGGGGAAGGGGAGACCCAGTACTTC	CASSHSGEGETQYF
TRBV27	.	.	TRBJ2-7	TGTGCCAGCAGTGGAATATTACAGGGGAGGGGTAACGAGCAGTACTTC	CASSGILQGRGNEQYF
TRBV15	few	TRBD1	TRBJ2-7	TGTGCCACCACCATAGACAGGGGAGACGAGCAGTACTTC	CATTIDRGDEQYF
TRBV6-2/TRBV6-3	.	TRBD2	TRBJ2-1	TGTGCCAGCAGTCTACTAGCGCCCTACAATGAGCAGTTCTTC	CASSLLAPYNEQFF
TRBV12-3/TRBV12-4	.	.	TRBJ2-3	TGTGCCAGCAGCTTACTTGAGTTCACAGATACGCAGTATTTT	CASSLLEFTDTQYF
TRBV28	few	TRBD2	TRBJ2-1	TGTGCCAGCAGTTTAGCCCTTCTTGCGGGGGGTTACAATGAGCAGTTCTTC	CASSLALLAGGYNEQFF